The 27 T cell receptor beta chains in this list originate from one sample, sequenced in a study of cytomegalovirus exposure and HLA in healthy donors (TCRdb year 2017). Library prep was done by the immunoSEQ multiplex PCR assay. A mixture of 60 forward primers for TCR Vbeta segments and 13 reverse primers for TCR Jbeta segments was used in the multiplex PCR. TCRdb holds this immuneACCESS table with in-frame rearrangements only. Some clones are missing; in checked studies, unresolved V genes explain under half, and the rest has no known cause. In all, the sample holds about 200,000 clones, and roughly 80% of those were seen once. Of the sample, approximately 1.5% falls within the top ten clones. Sequencing was carried out using PBMCs. The receptors were gathered from a woman younger than 30 in good health and CMV-seronegative.

This chain links TRBV5-8 with TRBJ2-3; no clear D. There are 15 residues in the CDR3. The V end was cut by 2 bases, the J end by 2 bases, with 12 bases between. The germline V gene has CDR1 SGHTS and CDR2 YDEGEE. The CDR3 DNA sequence: TGTGCCAGCAGCTTCGCTAGACGGCCCACAGATACGCAGTATTTT. Amino acids: CASSFARRPTDTQYF.

The table lists this clone with a count of one. This chain connects TRBV19 to TRBJ2-7, with 13 bases that match TRBD2. This CDR3 spans 18 amino acids. J was trimmed by 3 bases and V by 6 bases; bases with no gene match: 14. Per the germline V gene, CDR1 is LNHDA and CDR2 is SQIVND (reference sequence). CDR3 loop: CASSEAGTSGTVYYEQYF. DNA of the CDR3: TGTGCCAGTAGCGAAGCCGGGACTAGCGGGACAGTCTACTACGAGCAGTACTTC.

The V and J genes are TRBV27 and TRBJ2-7, with TRBD2 identical over 10 bases. Germline CDR1 reads MNHEY; CDR2 reads SMNVEV (reference sequence). The ends lost 6 bases at V and 0 bases at J; junction bases unmatched: 14. CDR3 size: 18 residues. The CDR3 DNA reads TGTGCCAGCAGCCCATTCTACCAAGCTAGCGGGAGCTCCTACGAGCAGTACGTC. Its protein is CASSPFYQASGSSYEQYV.

About this clone: One junction end disagrees with the germline gene, perhaps due to a read error. The chain links TRBV7-2 to TRBJ2-3; 10 nucleotides match TRBD2. This CDR3 is built from 14 residues. Germline V gene lookup returns CDR1 SGHTA and CDR2 FQGNSA. The CDR3 loop is CASRLGDTGTSVNF. The CDR3, as DNA: TGTGCCAGCAGGCTAGGGGACACCGGGACTAGCGTGAATTTT.

The chain recombines TRBV19 with TRBJ2-1; 8 nucleotides line up with TRBD2. Germline trimming cut 5 bases from V and 0 bases from J; bases unmatched to any gene: 9. CDR3 length: 17 residues. Per germline, CDR1 LNHDA and CDR2 SQIVND (reference sequence). The CDR3 loop reads CASSPTGGASSYNEQFF. The CDR3 DNA sequence: TGTGCCAGTAGTCCCACCGGGGGGGCCAGCTCCTACAATGAGCAGTTCTTC.

V is TRBV4-3 and J is TRBJ1-2; 10 bases match TRBD1. J gave up 2 bases and V 2 bases, and 5 bases lay outside the gene matches. Germline V gene lookup returns CDR1 LGHNA and CDR2 YSLEER. The CDR3 runs 16 residues. CDR3 residues: CASSQLTGGWNYGYTF. The CDR3 coding sequence is TGCGCCAGCAGCCAATTGACAGGGGGCTGGAACTATGGCTACACCTTC.

This rearrangement joins TRBV5-1 to TRBJ2-3; no firm D call. The CDR3 is 14 amino acids. CDR1 and CDR2 from the germline V gene are SGHRS and YFSETQ. The germline V and J ends were trimmed by 4 bases and 1 base, with 10 bases remaining between them. The DNA for the CDR3 is TGCGCCAGCAGCGCCGAGGAAGGCACAGATACGCAGTATTTT. The encoded protein is CASSAEEGTDTQYF. Supplemented by reference TRBV5-1 and TRBJ2-3, the full variable domain reads KAGVTQTPRYLIKTRGQQVTLSCSPISGHRSVSWYQQTPGQGLQFLFEYFSETQRNKGNFPGRFSGRQFSNSRSEMNVSTLELGDSALYLCASSAEEGTDTQYFGPGTRLTVL.

The chain couples TRBV6-5 to TRBJ1-1; D unclear. V was shortened by 2 bases and J by 1 base, with 5 bases between the two germline ends. The CDR3 spans 13 residues. The V gene's germline CDR1 is MNHEY and CDR2 SVGAGI. CDR3 region: CASSYTTNTEAFF. The CDR3 coding sequence is TGTGCCAGCAGTTACACAACGAACACTGAAGCTTTCTTT.

The J gene is TRBJ1-1, the V gene TRBV28, with D tentatively TRBD1 (6 bases). Germline-derived CDR1 and CDR2 are MDHEN and SYDVKM. The CDR3 has 14 amino acids. V dropped 6 bases and J dropped 4 bases, with 15 bases sitting between them. DNA of the CDR3: TGTGCCAGCAGCCGCCGGGGGGCAGCCACTGAAGCTTTCTTT. Amino acids: CASSRRGAATEAFF.

V is TRBV7-2 and J is TRBJ2-2; 8 positions agree with TRBD1. Germline lookup yields CDR1 SGHTA and CDR2 FQGNSA. V shed 4 bases and J 5 bases; nucleotides not matched to a gene: 6. This CDR3 has 15 residues. For the CDR3, the DNA is TGTGCCAGCAGCTACAGGGGGTACGGGACCGGGGAGCTGTTTTTT. This codes for CASSYRGYGTGELFF.

The chain carries TRBV7-9 and TRBJ2-1, with 9 positions matching TRBD1. V trimming: 5 bases; J trimming: 8 bases; junction bases outside the gene matches: 4. This CDR3 is 13 amino acids long. The germline gives CDR1 SEHNR, CDR2 FQNEAQ (reference sequence). In nucleotides, the CDR3 is TGTGCCAGCAGCATCGACAGGGGGTATGAGCAGTTCTTC. Translated: CASSIDRGYEQFF.

The chain has TRBV30 and TRBJ1-2; D call uncertain. Trimming left V 0 bases short and J 12 bases short, with 11 bases between. The CDR3 extends over 11 amino acids. Germline lookup yields CDR1 GTSNPN and CDR2 SVGIG (reference sequence). CDR3 loop: CAWSVSRRDTF. CDR3 DNA: TGTGCCTGGAGTGTCTCTCGCCGGGACACCTTC.

This clone was detected only once. The chain carries TRBV19 and TRBJ2-2, with a tentative D call TRBD1 (6 bases). Germline V lookup: CDR1 LNHDA, CDR2 SQIVND (reference sequence). The CDR3 sequence is 14 residues long. The ends were cut back, 8 bases at V and 6 bases at J, with 16 bases in the middle. CDR3 in amino acids: CASGPQGTAGELFF. The CDR3 DNA reads TGTGCCAGTGGACCACAGGGTACGGCCGGGGAGCTGTTTTTT.

On this clone itself: The identical CDR3 is also encoded by other nucleotide sequences in the sample. The chain carries TRBV27 and TRBJ1-5, with unresolved D. Trimming stripped 3 bases from V and 0 bases from J, with 3 bases between. Per the germline V gene, CDR1 is MNHEY and CDR2 is SMNVEV (reference sequence). The CDR3 has 13 amino acids. The chain's CDR3 is CASSFSSNQPQHF. CDR3 sequence (DNA): TGTGCCAGCAGTTTCAGTAGCAATCAGCCCCAGCATTTT.

This clone was recorded once. V is TRBV28 and J is TRBJ2-7, with a possible D match to TRBD2 (6 bases). The CDR3 sequence is 13 residues long. Germline-derived CDR1 and CDR2 are MDHEN and SYDVKM. V was shortened by 11 bases and J by 0 bases, with 14 bases between the two germline ends. CDR3 nucleotide sequence: TGTGCCGCAGCGGGCCCGGGCTCCTACGAGCAGTACTTC. This codes for CAAAGPGSYEQYF.

The chain employs TRBV10-3 and TRBJ1-1; D uncertain. Trimming removed 0 bases at V and 1 base at J, with 12 bases between. The CDR3 totals 16 residues. The germline V gene encodes CDR1 ENHRY and CDR2 SYGVKD. CDR3 nucleotides: TGTGCCATCAGTGAGTCGAACGTTGCGGGGAACACTGAAGCTTTCTTT. This sequence encodes CAISESNVAGNTEAFF.

This clone appeared a few times. The chain combines TRBV4-3 with TRBJ1-2, with 7 bases aligning to TRBD1. Trimming at V came to 3 bases and at J to 7 bases, leaving 8 bases not matched to a gene. The CDR3 extends over 14 amino acids. Germline lookup yields CDR1 LGHNA and CDR2 YSLEER. CDR3 residues: CASSHTTGRGGYTF. The CDR3 nucleotides are TGCGCCAGCAGCCACACGACAGGGAGAGGTGGCTACACCTTC.

The chain recombines TRBV4-3 with TRBJ2-1; 7 bases align to TRBD2. J lost 8 bases, V lost 1 base, and 5 bases had no gene match. The CDR3 consists of 14 residues. CDR1 and CDR2 from the germline V gene are LGHNA and YSLEER. The CDR3 sequence: CASSQVLAAYEQFF. The CDR3 nucleotides are TGCGCCAGCAGCCAAGTGCTAGCGGCATATGAGCAGTTCTTC.

The chain couples TRBV9 to TRBJ1-1; D not resolved. Trimming pared 0 bases from V and 2 bases from J, leaving 14 bases between. The CDR3 extends over 16 amino acids. CDR1 and CDR2 (germline): SGDLS, YYNGEE. CDR3 sequence reads: CASSVEAWGDNTEAFF. CDR3 coding DNA: TGTGCCAGCAGCGTAGAGGCTTGGGGAGACAACACTGAAGCTTTCTTT.

The rearrangement links TRBV5-6 to TRBJ1-2, with a tentative D call TRBD1 (6 bases). Germline V lookup: CDR1 SGHDT, CDR2 YYEEEE. This CDR3 spans 18 amino acids. The V and J ends lost 0 bases and 5 bases respectively, with 23 bases between them. The CDR3 DNA is TGTGCCAGCAGCTTGGCCGTTAGCCGGGGCTATCAGGGGTATGGCTACACCTTC. Translation gives CASSLAVSRGYQGYGYTF.

The chain has TRBV2 and TRBJ2-5; 9 bases agree with TRBD1. There are 15 residues in the CDR3. The junction had 5 bases not matched to a gene; V was cut back by 4 bases and J by 2 bases. Germline lookup yields CDR1 SNHLY and CDR2 FYNNEI. The chain's CDR3 is CASSADRGEQETQYF. CDR3 DNA: TGTGCCAGCAGTGCCGACAGGGGGGAACAAGAGACCCAGTACTTC.

The chain joins TRBV7-6 to TRBJ2-7, with 11 bases lining up with TRBD2. This CDR3 comprises 14 residues. The germline V gene encodes CDR1 SGHVS and CDR2 FNYEAQ. V lost 5 bases and J lost 4; bases outside the gene matches: 4. The CDR3 region has the DNA TGTGCCAGCAGCAGAACTAGCGGGAGTTACGAGCAGTACTTC. Protein product: CASSRTSGSYEQYF.

CDR3: CASSSGQGQLPLHF. CDR3 sequence (DNA): TGTGCCAGCAGCTCTGGACAGGGGCAACTCCCCCTCCACTTT. The chain combines TRBV5-5 with TRBJ1-6, with 9 nucleotides matching TRBD1. The CDR3 consists of 14 residues. Trimming cost V 3 bases and J 13 bases; bases outside gene matches: 8. Germline V gene sequence: CDR1 SGHKS, CDR2 YYEKEE (reference sequence).

The chain uses TRBV7-2 and TRBJ2-5; TRBD2 matches 7 bases. The CDR3 is 17 residues long. Trimming cost V 2 bases and J 4 bases; bases outside gene matches: 13. Germline loops: CDR1 SGHTA, CDR2 FQGNSA. This chain's CDR3 is CASSLWVGGRASETQYF. In DNA form, the CDR3 reads TGTGCCAGCAGCTTATGGGTTGGGGGGAGGGCCTCAGAGACCCAGTACTTC.

The genes are TRBV19 and TRBJ1-3; D unresolved. The length of the CDR3 is 14 residues. Trimming took off 3 bases at V and 4 bases at J, with 10 bases between the two ends. Per the germline V gene, CDR1 is LNHDA and CDR2 is SQIVND (reference sequence). The CDR3: CASSITDTGNTIYF. The CDR3 DNA reads TGTGCCAGTAGTATCACAGACACCGGAAACACCATATATTTT.

The chain combines TRBV5-1 with TRBJ2-2, with a possible D match to TRBD2 (6 bases). The V gene's germline CDR1 is SGHRS and CDR2 YFSETQ. CDR3 length: 16 residues. Trimming removed 7 bases at V and 1 base at J, with 17 bases between. The CDR3 loop is CASLQGGSGNTGELFF. CDR3 nucleotide sequence: TGCGCCAGCTTGCAGGGCGGTAGCGGGAACACCGGGGAGCTGTTTTTT. Together with reference TRBV5-1 and TRBJ2-2, the CDR3 gives the full variable domain: KAGVTQTPRYLIKTRGQQVTLSCSPISGHRSVSWYQQTPGQGLQFLFEYFSETQRNKGNFPGRFSGRQFSNSRSEMNVSTLELGDSALYLCASLQGGSGNTGELFFGEGSRLTVL.

The chain is built from TRBV5-4 and TRBJ2-3, with D possibly matching TRBD1 (5 bases). Germline loops: CDR1 SGHNT, CDR2 YYREEE (reference sequence). This CDR3 comprises 15 residues. V lost 4 bases, J lost 1 base, and 13 bases lay in between. The CDR3 protein is CASSGQTDRTDTQYF. The CDR3 DNA sequence: TGTGCCAGCAGCGGGCAGACAGACCGCACAGATACGCAGTATTTT.